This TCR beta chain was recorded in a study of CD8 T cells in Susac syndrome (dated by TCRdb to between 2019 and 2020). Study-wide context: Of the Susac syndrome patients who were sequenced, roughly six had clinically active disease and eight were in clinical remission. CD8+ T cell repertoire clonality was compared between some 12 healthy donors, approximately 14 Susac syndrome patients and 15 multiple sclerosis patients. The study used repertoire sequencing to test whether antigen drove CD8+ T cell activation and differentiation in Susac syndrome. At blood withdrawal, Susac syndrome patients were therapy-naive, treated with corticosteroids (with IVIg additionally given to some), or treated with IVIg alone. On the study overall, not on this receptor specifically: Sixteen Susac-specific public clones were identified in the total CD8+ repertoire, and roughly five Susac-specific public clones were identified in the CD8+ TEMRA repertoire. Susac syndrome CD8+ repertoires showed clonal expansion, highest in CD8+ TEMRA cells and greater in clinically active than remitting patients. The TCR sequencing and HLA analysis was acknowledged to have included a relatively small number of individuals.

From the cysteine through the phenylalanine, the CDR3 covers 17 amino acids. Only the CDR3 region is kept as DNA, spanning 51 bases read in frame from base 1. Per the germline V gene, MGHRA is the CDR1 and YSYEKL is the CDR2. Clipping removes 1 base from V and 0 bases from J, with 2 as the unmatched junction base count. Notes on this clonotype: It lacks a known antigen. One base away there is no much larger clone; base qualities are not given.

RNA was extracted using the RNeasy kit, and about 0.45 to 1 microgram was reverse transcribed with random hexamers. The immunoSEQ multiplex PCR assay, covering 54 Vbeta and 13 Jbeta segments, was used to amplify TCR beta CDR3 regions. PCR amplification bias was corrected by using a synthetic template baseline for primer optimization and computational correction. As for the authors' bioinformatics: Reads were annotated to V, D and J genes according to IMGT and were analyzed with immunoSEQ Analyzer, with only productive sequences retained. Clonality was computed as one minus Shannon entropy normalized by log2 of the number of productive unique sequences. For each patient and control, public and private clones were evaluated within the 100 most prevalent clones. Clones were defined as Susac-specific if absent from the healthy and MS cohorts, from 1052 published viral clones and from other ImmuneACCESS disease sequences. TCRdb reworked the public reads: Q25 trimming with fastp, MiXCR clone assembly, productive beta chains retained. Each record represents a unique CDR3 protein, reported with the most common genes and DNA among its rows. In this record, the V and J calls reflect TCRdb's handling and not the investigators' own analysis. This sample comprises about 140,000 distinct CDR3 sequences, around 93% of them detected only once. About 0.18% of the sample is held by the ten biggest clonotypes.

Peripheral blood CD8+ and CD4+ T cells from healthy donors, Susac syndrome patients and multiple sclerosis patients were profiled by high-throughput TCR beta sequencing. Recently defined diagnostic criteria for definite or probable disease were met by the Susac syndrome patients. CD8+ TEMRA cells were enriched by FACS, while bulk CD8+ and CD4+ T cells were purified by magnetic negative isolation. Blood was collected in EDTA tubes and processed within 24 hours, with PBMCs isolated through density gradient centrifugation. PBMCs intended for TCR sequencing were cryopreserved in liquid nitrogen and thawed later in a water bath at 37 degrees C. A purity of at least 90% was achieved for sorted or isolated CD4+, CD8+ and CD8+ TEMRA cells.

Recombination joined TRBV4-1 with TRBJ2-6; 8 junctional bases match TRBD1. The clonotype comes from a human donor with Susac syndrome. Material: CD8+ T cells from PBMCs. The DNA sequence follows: TGCGCCAGCAGCCAAGGGACAGGGAGCTCTGGGGCCAACGTCCTGACTTTC. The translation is CASSQGTGSSGANVLTF.